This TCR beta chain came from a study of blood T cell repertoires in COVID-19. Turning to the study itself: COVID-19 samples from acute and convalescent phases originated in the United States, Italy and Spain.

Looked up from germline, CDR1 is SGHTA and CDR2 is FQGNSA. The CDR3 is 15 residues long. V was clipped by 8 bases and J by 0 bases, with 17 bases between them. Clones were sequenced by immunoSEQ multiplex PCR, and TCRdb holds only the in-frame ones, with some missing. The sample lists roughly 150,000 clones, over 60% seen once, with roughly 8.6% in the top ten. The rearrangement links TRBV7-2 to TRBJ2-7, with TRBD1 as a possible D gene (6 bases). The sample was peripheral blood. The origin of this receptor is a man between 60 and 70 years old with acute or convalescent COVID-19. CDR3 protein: CASGRSGTSSYEQYF. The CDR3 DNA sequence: TGTGCCAGCGGACGCTCGGGGACAAGCTCCTACGAGCAGTACTTC.